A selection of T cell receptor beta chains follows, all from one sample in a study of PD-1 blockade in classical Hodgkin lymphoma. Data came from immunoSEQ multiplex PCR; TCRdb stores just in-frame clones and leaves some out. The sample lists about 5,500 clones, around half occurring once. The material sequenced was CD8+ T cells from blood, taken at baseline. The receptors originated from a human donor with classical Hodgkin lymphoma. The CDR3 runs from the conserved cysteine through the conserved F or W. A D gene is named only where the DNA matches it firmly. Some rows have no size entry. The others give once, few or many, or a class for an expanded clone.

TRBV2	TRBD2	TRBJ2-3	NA	TGTGCCAGCAGCGCTCGGACTAGCGGGATGAGCACAGATACGCAGTATTTT	CASSARTSGMSTDTQYF
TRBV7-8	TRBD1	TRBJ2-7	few	TGTGCCAGCAGCCCGGCGCAGGGGGACCACGAGCAGTACTTC	CASSPAQGDHEQYF
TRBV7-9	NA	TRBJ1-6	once	TGTGCCAGCAGCTTAGGTGGGGGGATTGAGGATTCACCCCTCCACTTT	CASSLGGGIEDSPLHF
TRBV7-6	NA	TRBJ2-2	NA	TGTGCCAGCAGTTCGACAGTAAACACCGGGGAGCTGTTTTTT	CASSSTVNTGELFF
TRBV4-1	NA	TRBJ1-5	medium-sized	TGCGCCAGCAGCCAAGACAGGGTGTACAATCAGCCCCAGCATTTT	CASSQDRVYNQPQHF
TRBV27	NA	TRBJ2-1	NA	TGTGCCAGCACTTGGACTCAAAGGGGTGAGCAGTTCTTC	CASTWTQRGEQFF
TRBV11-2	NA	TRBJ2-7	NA	TGTGCCAGCAGCTTAGGTGCAGGAGTCTACGAGCAGTACTTC	CASSLGAGVYEQYF
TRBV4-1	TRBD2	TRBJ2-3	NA	TGCGCCAGCAGCCAAGTTTTAGCGGGATGGGGAGGGAGCACAGATACGCAGTATTTT	CASSQVLAGWGGSTDTQYF
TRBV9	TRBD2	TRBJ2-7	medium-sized	TGTGCCAGCAGCGCCGGGACTATTGGCGAGCAGTACTTC	CASSAGTIGEQYF
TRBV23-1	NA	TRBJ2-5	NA	TGCGCCAGCAGTCAACCAATGAAGGGCCCAAAAGAGACCCAGTACTTC	CASSQPMKGPKETQYF
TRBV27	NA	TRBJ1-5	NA	TGTGCCAGCCGCATAACCTCTAGGGGGAACCAGCCCCAGCATTTT	CASRITSRGNQPQHF
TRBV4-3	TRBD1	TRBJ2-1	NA	TGCGCCAGCAGCCCCGGACAGGGGGAGGGGTATGAGCAGTTCTTC	CASSPGQGEGYEQFF
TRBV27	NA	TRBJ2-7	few	TGTGCCAGCAGTCCGCACATAGGTTCCTACGAGCAGTACTTC	CASSPHIGSYEQYF
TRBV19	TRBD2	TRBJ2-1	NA	TGTGCCAGTAGTATAGTCCCTAGCGGGCTCCACAATGAGCAGTTCTTC	CASSIVPSGLHNEQFF
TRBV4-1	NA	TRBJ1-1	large	TGCGCCAGCAGCCATTCAGCAGCGAACACTGAAGCTTTCTTT	CASSHSAANTEAFF
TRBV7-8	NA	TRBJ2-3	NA	TGTGCCAGCAGCTTAGGGGTGGGAATCCCTCTACCGACAGATACGCAGTATTTT	CASSLGVGIPLPTDTQYF
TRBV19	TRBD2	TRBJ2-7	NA	TGTGCCAGTAGTATTACTAGCGGGAACGAGCAGTACTTC	CASSITSGNEQYF
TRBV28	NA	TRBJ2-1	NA	TGTGCCAGCAGTTTTAGCAATGAGCAGTTCTTC	CASSFSNEQFF
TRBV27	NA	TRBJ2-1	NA	TGTGCCAGCAGTTTACTTACCGGTGATGAGCAGTTCTTC	CASSLLTGDEQFF
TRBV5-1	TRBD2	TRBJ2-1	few	TGCGCCAGCAGCTTGACTAGCGGGAGATCCTACAATGAGCAGTTCTTC	CASSLTSGRSYNEQFF
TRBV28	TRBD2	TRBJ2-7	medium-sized	TGTGCCAGCAGTGTCCGACTAGCGAGCTACGAGCAGTACTTC	CASSVRLASYEQYF
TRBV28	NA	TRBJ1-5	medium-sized	TGTGCCAGCAGTTTATTCGGACAGCTCTATAGCAATCAGCCCCAGCATTTT	CASSLFGQLYSNQPQHF
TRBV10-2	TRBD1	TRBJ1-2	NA	TGCGCCAGCAGTGGCAGCAGGGGGGTCGATGGCTACACCTTC	CASSGSRGVDGYTF
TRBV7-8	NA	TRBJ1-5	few	TGTGCCAGCAGCTTAGCAGGGGAGCATCAGCCCCAGCATTTT	CASSLAGEHQPQHF
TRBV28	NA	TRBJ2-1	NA	TGTGCCAGCAGTGGGGGGGGGCGGGACTCCTACAATGAGCAGTTCTTC	CASSGGGRDSYNEQFF
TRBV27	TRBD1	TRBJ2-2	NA	TGTGCCAGCAGTTTATATTCGGGACAGACGAACACCGGGGAGCTGTTTTTT	CASSLYSGQTNTGELFF
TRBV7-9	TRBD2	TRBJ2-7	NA	TGTGCCAGCAGTCCCGGGACTATATACTACGAGCAGTACTTC	CASSPGTIYYEQYF
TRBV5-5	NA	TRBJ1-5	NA	TGCGCCAGCAGCCACGCCTTCAATAGCAATCAGCCCCAGCATTTT	CASSHAFNSNQPQHF
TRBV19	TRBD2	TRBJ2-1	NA	TGTGCCAGTAGTATGGGACTAGCGGGAGTGGGGTCGTACAATGAGCAGTTCTTC	CASSMGLAGVGSYNEQFF
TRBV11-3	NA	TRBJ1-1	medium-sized	TGTGCCAGCAGCTTAGTGTGGTCCGAAGCTTTCTTT	CASSLVWSEAFF
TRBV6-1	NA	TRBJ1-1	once	TGTGCCAGCAGTGAATTTGGGGACTTGAACACTGAAGCTTTCTTT	CASSEFGDLNTEAFF
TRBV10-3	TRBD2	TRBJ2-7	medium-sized	TGTGCCATCAGTGAGTCCCCACTAGCGGGACTTCCTAGAGGGCAGTACTTC	CAISESPLAGLPRGQYF
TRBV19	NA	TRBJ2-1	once	TGTGCCAGTAGATACACAGGCGACAATGAGCAGTTCTTC	CASRYTGDNEQFF
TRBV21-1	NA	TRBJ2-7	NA	TGTGCCAGCAGCCCCTCGGACAGCTACGAGCAGTACTTC	CASSPSDSYEQYF
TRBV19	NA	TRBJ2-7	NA	TGTGCCAGTAGGGGGACAATGACCTACGAGCAGTACTTC	CASRGTMTYEQYF
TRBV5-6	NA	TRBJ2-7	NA	TGTGCCAGCAGCCAAAACGGGTTTTACGAGCAGTACTTC	CASSQNGFYEQYF
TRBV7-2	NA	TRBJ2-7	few	TGTGCCAGCAGCGCACGGGCGGGTAATTCCTACGAGCAGTACTTC	CASSARAGNSYEQYF
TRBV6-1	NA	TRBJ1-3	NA	TGTGCCAGCAGGGCCCGGGGAAACACCATATATTTT	CASRARGNTIYF
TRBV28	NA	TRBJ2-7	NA	TGTGCCAGCAGGGGCGTGGTGGTATCCTACGAGCAGTACTTC	CASRGVVVSYEQYF
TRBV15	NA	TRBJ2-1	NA	TGTGCCACCAGCGCGACAGCCTACAATGAGCAGTTCTTC	CATSATAYNEQFF
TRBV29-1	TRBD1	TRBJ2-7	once	TGCAGCGTCTCCAGGGAGGCAACCGGGACAGGGGTCGAGCAGTACTTC	CSVSREATGTGVEQYF
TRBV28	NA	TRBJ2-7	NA	TGTGCCAGCAGTCCCGGGGTAACCTACGAGCAGTACTTC	CASSPGVTYEQYF
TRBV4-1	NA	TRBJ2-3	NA	TGCGCCAGCAGCTATATCCCAGAGACCAGCACAGATACGCAGTATTTT	CASSYIPETSTDTQYF
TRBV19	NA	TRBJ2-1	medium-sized	TGTGCCAGTAGTATTCCCAGTCATCGGCCGTCCTACAATGAGCAGTTCTTC	CASSIPSHRPSYNEQFF
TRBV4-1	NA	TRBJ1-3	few	TGCGCCAGCAGCCGCACCCCGGGCCCCATATATTTT	CASSRTPGPIYF
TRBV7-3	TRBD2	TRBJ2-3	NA	TGTGCCAGCAGCTTAATGGCGGGGGGCACAGATACGCAGTATTTT	CASSLMAGGTDTQYF
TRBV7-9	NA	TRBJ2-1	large	TGTGCCAGCAGCTTGGATGGGACCAACAATGAGCAGTTCTTC	CASSLDGTNNEQFF
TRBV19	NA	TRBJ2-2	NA	TGTGCCAGTAGTCTTGAGGGACAACACACCGGGGAGCTGTTTTTT	CASSLEGQHTGELFF